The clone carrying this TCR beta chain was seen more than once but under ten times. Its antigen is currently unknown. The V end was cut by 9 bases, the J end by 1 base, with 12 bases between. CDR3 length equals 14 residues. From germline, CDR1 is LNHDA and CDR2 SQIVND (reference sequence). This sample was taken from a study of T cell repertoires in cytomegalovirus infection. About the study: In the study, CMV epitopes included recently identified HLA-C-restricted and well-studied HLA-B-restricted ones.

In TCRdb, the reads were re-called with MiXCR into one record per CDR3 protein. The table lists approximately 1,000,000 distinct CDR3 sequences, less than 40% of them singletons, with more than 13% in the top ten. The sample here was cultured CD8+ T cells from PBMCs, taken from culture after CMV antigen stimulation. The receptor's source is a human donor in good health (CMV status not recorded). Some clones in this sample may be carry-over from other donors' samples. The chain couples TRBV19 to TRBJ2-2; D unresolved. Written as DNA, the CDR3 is TGTGCCAGCATGGACCTCCTGAACACCGGGGAGCTGTTTTTT. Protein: CASMDLLNTGELFF.